Included here is one T cell receptor beta chain sequence, with context. The data were taken from a study of blood T cell repertoires in COVID-19. In the study overall: In each case, the material was cDNA or gDNA derived from T cells, B-cell-depleted T cells, or PBMCs.

With 6 bases clipped from V and 6 bases from J, the junction kept 12 bases outside the gene matches. In germline, CDR1 is MNHEY, CDR2 SMNVEV (reference sequence). The CDR3 has 15 residues. Per the study methods: Amplified reference gene primers provided the basis for estimating nucleated cell counts. Measured with immunoSEQ multiplex PCR; TCRdb has only the in-frame clones, and not every one. From that table come the V and J calls and clone size; the DNA was used to work out D and trimming. The sample gives about 230,000 clones, about 85% of which show up once; about 0.91% is in the top ten. This TCR was recovered from a man aged 40-49 years with acute or convalescent COVID-19. V is TRBV27 and J is TRBJ1-2; TRBD1 matches at 8 bases. Sequences were obtained from peripheral blood. The CDR3 DNA reads TGTGCCAGCAGGGGCCGCGACAGGGGCAGCGATGGCTACACCTTC. It yields the protein CASRGRDRGSDGYTF.